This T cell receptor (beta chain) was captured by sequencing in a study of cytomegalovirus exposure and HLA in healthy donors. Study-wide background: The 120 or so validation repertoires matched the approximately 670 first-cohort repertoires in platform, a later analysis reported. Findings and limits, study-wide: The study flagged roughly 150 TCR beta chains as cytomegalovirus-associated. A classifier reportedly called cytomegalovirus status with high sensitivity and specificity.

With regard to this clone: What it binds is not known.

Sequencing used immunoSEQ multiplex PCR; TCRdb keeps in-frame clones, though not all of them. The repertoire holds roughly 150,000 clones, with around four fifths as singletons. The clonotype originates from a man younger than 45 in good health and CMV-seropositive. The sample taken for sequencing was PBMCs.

The CDR3 region is CASSERSGGSGEQYF. In DNA form, the CDR3 reads TGTGCCAGCAGTGAAAGGAGCGGGGGGTCGGGCGAGCAGTACTTC. The genes are TRBV2 and TRBJ2-7, with 9 bases matching TRBD2. Per the germline V gene, CDR1 is SNHLY and CDR2 is FYNNEI. J lost 6 bases, V lost 2 bases, and 8 bases had no gene match. There are 15 residues in the CDR3.